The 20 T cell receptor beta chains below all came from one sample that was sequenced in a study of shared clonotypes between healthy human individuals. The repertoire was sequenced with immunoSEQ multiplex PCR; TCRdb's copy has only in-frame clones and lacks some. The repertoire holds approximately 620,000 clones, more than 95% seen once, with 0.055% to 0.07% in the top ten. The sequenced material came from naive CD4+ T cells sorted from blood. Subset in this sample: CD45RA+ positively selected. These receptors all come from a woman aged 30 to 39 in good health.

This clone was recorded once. The CDR3 spells CASRPQGRTNEQFF. CDR3 nucleotides: TGTGCCAGCAGGCCACAGGGGCGTACGAATGAGCAGTTCTTC. The V call is TRBV28, the J call TRBJ2-1; 7 positions agree with TRBD1. From germline, CDR1 is MDHEN and CDR2 SYDVKM. The CDR3 consists of 14 residues. V dropped 6 bases and J dropped 7; count of bases not matched to a gene: 9.

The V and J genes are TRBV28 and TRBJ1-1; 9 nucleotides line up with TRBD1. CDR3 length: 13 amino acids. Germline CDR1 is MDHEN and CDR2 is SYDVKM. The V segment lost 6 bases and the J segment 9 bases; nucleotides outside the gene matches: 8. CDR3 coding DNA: TGTGCCAGCAGGAGACAGGGGGTAGATCAAGCTTTCTTT. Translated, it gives CASRRQGVDQAFF.

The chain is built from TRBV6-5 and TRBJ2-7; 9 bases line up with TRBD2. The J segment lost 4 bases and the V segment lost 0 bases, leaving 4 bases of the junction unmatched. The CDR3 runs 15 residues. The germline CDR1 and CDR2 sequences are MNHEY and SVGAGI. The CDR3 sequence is CASSYSLAGRYEQYF. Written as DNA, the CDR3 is TGTGCCAGCAGTTACTCGCTAGCGGGGAGATACGAGCAGTACTTC.

CDR3 loop: CASRGTGMRLTEAFF. CDR3 nucleotide sequence: TGTGCCAGCAGGGGGACAGGGATGAGATTGACTGAAGCTTTCTTT. This chain uses TRBV2 with TRBJ1-1; 9 bases map to TRBD1. This CDR3 is built from 15 residues. Losses at the gene ends were 6 bases for V and 5 bases for J; bases not matched to a gene: 10. Germline V lookup: CDR1 SNHLY, CDR2 FYNNEI.

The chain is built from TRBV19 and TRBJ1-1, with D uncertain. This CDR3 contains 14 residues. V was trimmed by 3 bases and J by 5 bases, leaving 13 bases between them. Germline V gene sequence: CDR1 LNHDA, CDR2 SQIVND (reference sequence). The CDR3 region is CASSIQDEGTEAFF. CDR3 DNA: TGTGCCAGTAGTATTCAGGATGAAGGGACTGAAGCTTTCTTT.

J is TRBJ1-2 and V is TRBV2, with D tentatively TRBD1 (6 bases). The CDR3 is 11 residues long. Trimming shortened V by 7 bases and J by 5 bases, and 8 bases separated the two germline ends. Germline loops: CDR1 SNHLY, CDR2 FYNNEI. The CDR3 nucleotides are TGTGCCAGCACACAGGGTTATGGCTACACCTTC. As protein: CASTQGYGYTF.

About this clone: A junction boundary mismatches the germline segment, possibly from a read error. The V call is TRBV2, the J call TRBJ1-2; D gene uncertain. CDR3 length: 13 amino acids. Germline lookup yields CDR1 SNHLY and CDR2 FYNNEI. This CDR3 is CASGEGRNYGYTF. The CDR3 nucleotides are TGTGCCAGCGGTGAAGGGCGTAACTATGGCTACACCTTC.

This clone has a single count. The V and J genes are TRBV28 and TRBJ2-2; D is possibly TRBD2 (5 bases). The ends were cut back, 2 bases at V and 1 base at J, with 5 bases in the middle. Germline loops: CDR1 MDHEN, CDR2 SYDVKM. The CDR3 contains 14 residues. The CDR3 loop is CASSLRENTGELFF. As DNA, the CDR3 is TGTGCCAGCAGTTTACGGGAGAACACCGGGGAGCTGTTTTTT.

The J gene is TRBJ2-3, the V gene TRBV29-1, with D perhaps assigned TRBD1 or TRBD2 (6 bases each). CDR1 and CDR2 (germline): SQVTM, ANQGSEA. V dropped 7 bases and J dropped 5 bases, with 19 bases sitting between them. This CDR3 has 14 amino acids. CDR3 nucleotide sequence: TGCAGCGCATACAGGCAGGGGAGGAAAGATACGCAGTATTTT. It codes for CSAYRQGRKDTQYF.

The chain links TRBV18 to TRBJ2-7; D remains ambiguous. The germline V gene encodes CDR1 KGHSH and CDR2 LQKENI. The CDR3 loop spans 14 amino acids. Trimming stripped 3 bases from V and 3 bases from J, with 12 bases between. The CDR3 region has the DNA TGTGCCAGCTCACCGTACGCCGGATACTACGAGCAGTACTTC. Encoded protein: CASSPYAGYYEQYF.

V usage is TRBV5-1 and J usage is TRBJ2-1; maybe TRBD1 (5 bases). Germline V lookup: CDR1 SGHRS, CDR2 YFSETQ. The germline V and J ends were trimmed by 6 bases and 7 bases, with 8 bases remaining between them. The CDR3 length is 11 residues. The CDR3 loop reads CASKGENEQFF. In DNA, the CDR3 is TGCGCCAGCAAAGGGGAAAATGAGCAGTTCTTC. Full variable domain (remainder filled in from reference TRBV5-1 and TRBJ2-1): KAGVTQTPRYLIKTRGQQVTLSCSPISGHRSVSWYQQTPGQGLQFLFEYFSETQRNKGNFPGRFSGRQFSNSRSEMNVSTLELGDSALYLCASKGENEQFFGPGTRLTVL.

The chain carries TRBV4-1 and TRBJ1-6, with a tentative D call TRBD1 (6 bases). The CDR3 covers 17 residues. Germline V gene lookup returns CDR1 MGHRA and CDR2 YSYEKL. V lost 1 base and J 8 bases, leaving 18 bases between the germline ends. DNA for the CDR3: TGCGCCAGCAGCCAAGGAGTGCAGGGGCGGAAACATTCACCCCTCCACTTT. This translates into CASSQGVQGRKHSPLHF.

The CDR3 coding sequence is TGTGCCAGCAGTACCCCGGCCCGGGGAACCATATATTTT. This translates into CASSTPARGTIYF. The V and J genes are TRBV28 and TRBJ1-3, with no clear D. This CDR3 comprises 13 residues. CDR1 MDHEN and CDR2 SYDVKM come from the germline V gene. V lost 5 bases and J lost 10, with 15 bases in between. Variable domain in full (rest from reference TRBV28 and TRBJ1-3): DVKVTQSSRYLVKRTGEKVFLECVQDMDHENMFWYRQDPGLGLRLIYFSYDVKMKEKGDIPEGYSVSREKKERFSLILESASTNQTSMYLCASSTPARGTIYFGEGSWLTVV.

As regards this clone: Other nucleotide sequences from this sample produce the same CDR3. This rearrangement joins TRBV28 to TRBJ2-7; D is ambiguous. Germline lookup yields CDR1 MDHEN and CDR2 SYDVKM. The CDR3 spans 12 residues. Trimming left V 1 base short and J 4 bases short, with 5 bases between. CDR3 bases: TGTGCCAGCAGTTTATTTGGGTACGAGCAGTACTTC. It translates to CASSLFGYEQYF.

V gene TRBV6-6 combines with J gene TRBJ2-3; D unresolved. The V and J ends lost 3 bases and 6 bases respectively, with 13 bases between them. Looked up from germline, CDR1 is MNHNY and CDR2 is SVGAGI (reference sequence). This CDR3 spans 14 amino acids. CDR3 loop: CASSYKVGWDTQYF. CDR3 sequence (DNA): TGTGCCAGCAGTTATAAAGTCGGCTGGGATACGCAGTATTTT.

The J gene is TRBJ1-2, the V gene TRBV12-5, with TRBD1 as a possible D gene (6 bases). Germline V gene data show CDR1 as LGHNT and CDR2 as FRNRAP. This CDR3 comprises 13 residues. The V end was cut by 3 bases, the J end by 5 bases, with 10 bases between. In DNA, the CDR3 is TGTGCTAGTGGTTTAGACGACAGGTATGGCTACACCTTC. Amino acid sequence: CASGLDDRYGYTF.

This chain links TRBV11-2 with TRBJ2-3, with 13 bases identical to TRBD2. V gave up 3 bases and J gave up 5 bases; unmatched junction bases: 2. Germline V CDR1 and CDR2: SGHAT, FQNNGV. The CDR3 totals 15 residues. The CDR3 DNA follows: TGTGCCAGCAGCTTTTGGACTAGCGGGAGAGATACGCAGTATTTT. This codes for CASSFWTSGRDTQYF.

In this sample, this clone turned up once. For the CDR3, the DNA is TGTGCCAGCAGTGTAACGGGACTAGCGGGAGGTACCGGGGAGCTGTTTTTT. Its protein product is CASSVTGLAGGTGELFF. The chain has TRBV2 and TRBJ2-2; TRBD2 aligns across 15 bases. The ends lost 4 bases at V and 5 bases at J; junction bases unmatched: 5. CDR3 length equals 17 residues. Germline V gene data show CDR1 as SNHLY and CDR2 as FYNNEI.

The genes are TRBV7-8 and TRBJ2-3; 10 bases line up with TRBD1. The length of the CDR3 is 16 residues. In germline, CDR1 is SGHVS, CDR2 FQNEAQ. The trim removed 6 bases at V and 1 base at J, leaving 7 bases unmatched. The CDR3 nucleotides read TGTGCCAGCAGGAGACAGGGGGCGCAGGGCACAGATACGCAGTATTTT. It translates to CASRRQGAQGTDTQYF.

The chain's CDR3 is CSVGLASYNEQFF. CDR3 nucleotides: TGCAGCGTGGGGCTAGCGTCCTACAATGAGCAGTTCTTC. V and J are TRBV29-1 and TRBJ2-1; possibly TRBD2 for D (6 bases). The CDR3 extends over 13 amino acids. V shed 6 bases and J shed 1 base, with 10 bases lying between them. Germline values: CDR1 SQVTM, CDR2 ANQGSEA.